The 26 T cell receptor beta chains given below trace back to one sample, sequenced in a study of Ad26.COV2.S vaccination and SARS-CoV-2 variants. Sequencing was performed with immunoSEQ multiplex PCR; in TCRdb, only in-frame clones are kept and a portion is missing. The sample holds fewer than 900,000 clones; around 90% are singletons and the top ten take about 1.5%. Treatment defined: 15 to 20 received Ad26.COV2.S at low or high dose, single or two shots; roughly 5 received placebo; per-sample allocation not given. On day 63 after the first injection, vaccine and placebo recipients gave samples. Sequenced here: peripheral blood, sampled in a trial of Ad26.COV2.S vaccine versus placebo. The origin of the receptors is a person aged 18 to 59 who received the Ad26.COV2.S COVID-19 vaccine or a placebo.

This chain joins TRBV19 and TRBJ2-5; tentative D call: TRBD2 (5 bases). Germline CDR1 and CDR2: LNHDA and SQIVND (reference sequence). This CDR3 comprises 14 residues. Trimming shortened V by 1 base and J by 4 bases, and 10 bases separated the two germline ends. The CDR3 DNA is TGTGCCAGTAGTATAGGGACTTACGGAGAGACCCAGTACTTC. Protein: CASSIGTYGETQYF.

The chain employs TRBV7-8 and TRBJ2-7; 8 bases are a match to TRBD1. V gave up 5 bases and J gave up 2 bases; unmatched junction bases: 5. This CDR3 has 14 residues. Germline V gene data show CDR1 as SGHVS and CDR2 as FQNEAQ. CDR3 sequence: CASSRGTGAYEQYF. For the CDR3, the DNA is TGTGCCAGCAGCCGCGGGACAGGAGCCTACGAGCAGTACTTC.

V and J are TRBV30 and TRBJ2-6, with 11 positions matching TRBD2. Trimming took 7 bases from V and 4 from J; bases not matched to a gene: 15. Germline-derived CDR1 and CDR2 are GTSNPN and SVGIG (reference sequence). The CDR3 consists of 18 residues. The CDR3 here is CASDPSGRPPGGANVLTF. The CDR3 coding sequence is TGTGCCTCTGACCCTAGCGGGAGGCCACCTGGCGGGGCCAACGTCCTGACTTTC.

CDR3 sequence reads: CATSRNTGYQPQHF. The CDR3 DNA sequence: TGTGCCACCAGCAGAAATACAGGGTATCAGCCCCAGCATTTT. The J gene is TRBJ1-5, the V gene TRBV15; a possible D gene is TRBD1 (6 bases). Germline V lookup: CDR1 LNHNV, CDR2 YYDKDF (reference sequence). Trimming pared 2 bases from V and 5 bases from J, leaving 10 bases between. This CDR3 contains 14 residues.

The chain joins TRBV3-1 (or the pseudogene TRBV3-2) to TRBJ2-3, with a possible D match to TRBD1 (6 bases). Germline V gene lookup returns CDR1 LGHDT and CDR2 YNNKEL (reference sequence). Trimming stripped 2 bases from V and 0 bases from J, with 15 bases between. The CDR3 totals 17 residues. The CDR3 bases are TGTGCCAGCAGCCAACCGTCCCGGACAGTTAGCACAGATACGCAGTATTTT. Protein: CASSQPSRTVSTDTQYF.

This chain connects TRBV7-2 to TRBJ2-1; 10 bases are shared with TRBD1. The CDR3 runs to 16 residues. Germline V CDR1 and CDR2: SGHTA, FQGNSA. The J segment lost 2 bases and the V segment lost 7 bases, leaving 8 bases of the junction unmatched. The CDR3 loop reads CASNPTGGLPYNEQFF. CDR3 bases: TGTGCCAGCAACCCGACAGGGGGCCTACCCTACAATGAGCAGTTCTTC. Combining the CDR3 with reference TRBV7-2 and TRBJ2-1 gives the whole variable domain GAGVSQSPSNKVTEKGKDVELRCDPISGHTALYWYRQSLGQGLEFLIYFQGNSAPDKSGLPSDRFSAERTGGSVSTLTIQRTQQEDSAVYLCASNPTGGLPYNEQFFGPGTRLTVL.

The rearrangement joins TRBV7-9 to TRBJ2-7; TRBD2 matches at 7 bases. The CDR3 is made up of 14 amino acids. Germline loops: CDR1 SEHNR, CDR2 FQNEAQ (reference sequence). Trimming cost V 0 bases and J 3 bases; bases outside gene matches: 2. CDR3 loop: CASSLAGGNYEQYF. The CDR3 region has the DNA TGTGCCAGCAGCTTAGCGGGGGGGAACTACGAGCAGTACTTC.

Here the CDR3 DNA reads TGTGCCAGCAGCTCTGCGGGGGGGGGCTATGGCTACACCTTC. It encodes CASSSAGGGYGYTF. The chain carries TRBV11-2 and TRBJ1-2; weak D call: TRBD1 (5 bases). The V end was cut by 4 bases, the J end by 4 bases, with 13 bases between. CDR1 SGHAT and CDR2 FQNNGV come from the germline V gene. This CDR3 is built from 14 residues.

This clone showed up just a few times. V usage is TRBV6-6 and J usage is TRBJ1-2, with D uncertain. This CDR3 region has 13 residues. Trimming left V 7 bases short and J 4 bases short, with 13 bases between. Looked up from germline, CDR1 is MNHNY and CDR2 is SVGAGI (reference sequence). The CDR3 reads CASIRGRRYGYTF. The CDR3, as DNA: TGTGCCAGCATCCGCGGCAGGCGCTATGGCTACACCTTC.

The chain couples TRBV7-9 to TRBJ1-1; D not certain. Germline-derived CDR1 and CDR2 are SEHNR and FQNEAQ (reference sequence). This CDR3 comprises 14 residues. The V gene lost 1 base and the J gene lost 5 bases, with 11 bases spanning the gap. This CDR3 reads CASSLGDTGTEAFF. The CDR3 region has the DNA TGTGCCAGCAGCTTAGGTGACACTGGGACTGAAGCTTTCTTT.

The sample holds a few counts of this clone. The CDR3 DNA follows: TGTGCCAGCTCACCAGGGTACACCGGGGAGCTGTTTTTT. Translated, it gives CASSPGYTGELFF. J is TRBJ2-2 and V is TRBV18; the D is unclear. The CDR3 is 13 amino acids. V was cut by 2 bases and J by 3 bases, with 4 bases left in between. CDR1 is KGHSH, CDR2 LQKENI, per germline. Using reference TRBV18 and TRBJ2-2 for the parts outside the CDR3, the full variable domain is NAGVMQNPRHLVRRRGQEARLRCSPMKGHSHVYWYRQLPEEGLKFMVYLQKENIIDESGMPKERFSAEFPKEGPSILRIQQVVRGDSAAYFCASSPGYTGELFFGEGSRLTVL.

This clone was observed a handful of times. The chain is built from TRBV7-2 and TRBJ1-2; 8 bases align to TRBD1. The CDR3 consists of 14 residues. Germline assignment: CDR1 SGHTA and CDR2 FQGNSA. V dropped 5 bases and J dropped 5; count of bases not matched to a gene: 7. The CDR3 spells CASSIVTGEYGYTF. The CDR3 nucleotides are TGTGCCAGCAGCATCGTGACAGGGGAGTATGGCTACACCTTC.

V usage is TRBV10-3 and J usage is TRBJ2-7, with D uncertain. Trimming removed 7 bases from V and 5 bases from J, with 15 bases in between. The CDR3 is made up of 13 amino acids. CDR1 ENHRY and CDR2 SYGVKD come from the germline V gene. The CDR3 loop reads CAIMDGRNDEQYF. The CDR3 region has the DNA TGTGCCATCATGGATGGCAGGAACGACGAGCAGTACTTC.

This chain links TRBV18 with TRBJ2-3; D may be TRBD2 (5 bases). The CDR3 is 14 amino acids. Germline CDR1 and CDR2: KGHSH and LQKENI. Trimming removed 1 base at V and 4 bases at J, with 9 bases between. CDR3 amino acids: CASSPQSGADTQYF. CDR3 nucleotides: TGTGCCAGCTCACCACAATCCGGGGCAGATACGCAGTATTTT.

The V and J genes are TRBV6-5 and TRBJ1-2; the D gene is possibly TRBD1 (6 bases). V was clipped by 0 bases and J by 7 bases, with 18 bases between them. Germline V gene data show CDR1 as MNHEY and CDR2 as SVGAGI. The CDR3 has 16 amino acids. The DNA of the CDR3 is TGTGCCAGCAGTTACTCGAGGTCCGTGGGGGGCGGTGGCTACACCTTC. This codes for CASSYSRSVGGGGYTF.

The gene calls are TRBV3-1 (or the pseudogene TRBV3-2) and TRBJ2-5, with D possibly being TRBD2 (7 bases). The CDR3 is 16 residues long. Trimming took off 5 bases at V and 4 bases at J, with 20 bases between the two ends. From germline, CDR1 is LGHDT and CDR2 YNNKEL (reference sequence). The CDR3 protein is CASSAYLGGGGETQYF. The CDR3 DNA reads as TGTGCCAGCAGCGCCTATTTAGGGGGGGGCGGAGAGACCCAGTACTTC.

V and J are TRBV18 and TRBJ2-7; D remains unclear. Trimming shortened V by 1 base and J by 5 bases, and 12 bases separated the two germline ends. This CDR3 is built from 14 residues. Germline CDR1 reads KGHSH; CDR2 reads LQKENI. The DNA of the CDR3 is TGTGCCAGCTCACCACAGAAGCAGCCCCACGAGCAGTACTTC. Translating gives CASSPQKQPHEQYF.

This clone was recorded once. J is TRBJ1-5 and V is TRBV5-8; 10 bases line up with TRBD1. Germline V gene sequence: CDR1 SGHTS, CDR2 YDEGEE. V lost 4 bases and J lost 0; bases outside the gene matches: 7. The CDR3 contains 17 residues. CDR3 loop: CASSRDRGEDSNQPQHF. The CDR3, as DNA: TGTGCCAGCAGCCGGGACAGGGGCGAGGATAGCAATCAGCCCCAGCATTTT.

The CDR3 reads CASRSGGSGLGEYF. The CDR3, as DNA: TGTGCCAGCAGGTCAGGGGGATCGGGGCTAGGCGAGTACTTC. The chain is built from TRBV6-6 and TRBJ2-7, with 7 bases identical to TRBD1. J lost 11 bases, V lost 6 bases, and 16 bases had no gene match. This CDR3 has 14 residues. The germline V gene has CDR1 MNHNY and CDR2 SVGAGI (reference sequence).

The chain carries TRBV19 and TRBJ2-1; D gene unclear. Deletions cut 9 bases from V and 1 base from J, with 16 bases between. Germline CDR1 is LNHDA and CDR2 is SQIVND (reference sequence). CDR3 length: 15 residues. CDR3 nucleotide sequence: TGTGCCAGCAGTGGCCTCTTTCCTTCCTACAATGAGCAGTTCTTC. This codes for CASSGLFPSYNEQFF.

This clone was seen a handful of times. The rearrangement links TRBV19 to TRBJ1-5, with D possibly being TRBD1 (5 bases). Germline V CDR1 and CDR2: LNHDA, SQIVND (reference sequence). This CDR3 is built from 14 residues. Trimming shortened V by 4 bases and J by 3 bases, and 10 bases separated the two germline ends. The CDR3 sequence is CASSTGRNNQPQHF. CDR3 coding DNA: TGTGCCAGTAGTACGGGACGGAACAATCAGCCCCAGCATTTT.

In this sample, this clone turned up once. This sequence joins TRBV29-1 and TRBJ2-2; D is possibly TRBD2 (6 bases). V was clipped by 5 bases and J by 0 bases, with 10 bases between them. This CDR3 is built from 14 residues. The germline gives CDR1 SQVTM, CDR2 ANQGSEA. CDR3 in amino acids: CSVLGLANTGELFF. CDR3 coding DNA: TGCAGCGTTCTGGGACTGGCGAACACCGGGGAGCTGTTTTTT.

The chain joins TRBV24-1 to TRBJ2-5; 11 positions match TRBD1. The CDR3 loop spans 17 amino acids. The germline gives CDR1 KGHDR, CDR2 SFDVKD. Trimming took 4 bases from V and 5 from J; bases not matched to a gene: 11. The DNA for the CDR3 is TGTGCCACCAGTGACCCACCCGGAGGACAGGGGGCCGAGACCCAGTACTTC. Translation gives CATSDPPGGQGAETQYF.

This chain joins TRBV4-2 and TRBJ1-2, with D possibly matching TRBD1 (6 bases). The CDR3 totals 12 residues. With 1 base removed from V and 9 bases from J, the gap between germline ends came to 9 bases. Germline CDR1 LGHNA, CDR2 YNFKEQ. CDR3 loop: CASSQARGSYTF. DNA of the CDR3: TGTGCCAGCAGCCAAGCGAGGGGGAGCTACACCTTC.

The J gene is TRBJ2-2, the V gene TRBV5-1; 12 positions agree with TRBD2. CDR1 and CDR2 (germline): SGHRS, YFSETQ. V lost 4 bases to trimming and J lost 6 bases; unmatched junction nucleotides: 10. The CDR3 runs to 17 residues. In DNA form, the CDR3 reads TGCGCCAGCAGCCTCAGGCCGGCTAGCGGGAGGGCCGGGGAGCTGTTTTTT. Its translation is CASSLRPASGRAGELFF.

This rearrangement joins TRBV24-1 to TRBJ2-3; 7 nucleotides match TRBD1. CDR1 is KGHDR and CDR2 is SFDVKD in the germline V gene. This CDR3 has 14 residues. Unmatched junction bases numbered 10, after V lost 10 bases and J lost 4 bases. CDR3 sequence: CATSERGLADTQYF. Here the CDR3 DNA reads TGTGCCACATCGGAGAGGGGGCTGGCAGATACGCAGTATTTT.